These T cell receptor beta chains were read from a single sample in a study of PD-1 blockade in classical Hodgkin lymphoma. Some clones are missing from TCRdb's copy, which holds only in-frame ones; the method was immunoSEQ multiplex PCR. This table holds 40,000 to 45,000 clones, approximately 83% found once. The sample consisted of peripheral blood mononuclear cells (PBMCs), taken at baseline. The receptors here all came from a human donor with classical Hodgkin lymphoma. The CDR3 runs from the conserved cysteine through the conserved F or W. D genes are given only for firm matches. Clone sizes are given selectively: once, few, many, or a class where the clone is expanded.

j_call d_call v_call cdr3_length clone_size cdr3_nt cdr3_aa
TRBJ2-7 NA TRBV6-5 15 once TGTGCCAGCAGTTACCGCGGGATGGAGGTCTACGAGCAGTACTTC CASSYRGMEVYEQYF
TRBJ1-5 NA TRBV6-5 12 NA TGTGCCAGCAGACACGGCAATCAGCCCCAGCATTTT CASRHGNQPQHF
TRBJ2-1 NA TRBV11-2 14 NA TGTGCCAGCAGACTTAATCCCTTAGGCGATGAGCAGTTCTTC CASRLNPLGDEQFF
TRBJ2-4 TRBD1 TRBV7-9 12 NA TGTGCCAGCAGCTTTGACAGGGGACGGCGGTACTTC CASSFDRGRRYF
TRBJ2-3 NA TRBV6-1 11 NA TGTGCCAGCAATTTCGGTGATACGCAGTATTTT CASNFGDTQYF
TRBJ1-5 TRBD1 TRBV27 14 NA TGTGCCAGCAGTTTAGTGCAGGGGGATCAGCCCCAGCATTTT CASSLVQGDQPQHF
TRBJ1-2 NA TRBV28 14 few TGTGCCAGCAGTTTAAGGGCGGGGAGGGGTGGCTACACCTTC CASSLRAGRGGYTF
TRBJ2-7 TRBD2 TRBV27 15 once TGTGCCAGCAGCTCCACTAGCGGGTCGTACTACGAGCAGTACTTC CASSSTSGSYYEQYF
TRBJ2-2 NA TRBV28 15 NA TGTGCCAGCAGTTTAGGGATGGGGGACACCGGGGAGCTGTTTTTT CASSLGMGDTGELFF
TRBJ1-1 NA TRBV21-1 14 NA TGTGCCAGCAGCGGGGACAGGGTGAACACTGAAGCTTTCTTT CASSGDRVNTEAFF
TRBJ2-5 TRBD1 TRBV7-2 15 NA TGTGCCAGCAGCTCAGGGGGCGCCTCCTCTGAGACCCAGTACTTC CASSSGGASSETQYF
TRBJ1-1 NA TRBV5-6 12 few TGTGCCAGCAGCTGGGCTAACACTGAAGCTTTCTTT CASSWANTEAFF
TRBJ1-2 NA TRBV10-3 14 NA TGTGCCATCAGTGACCGTCAGGAGGGGTATGGCTACACCTTC CAISDRQEGYGYTF
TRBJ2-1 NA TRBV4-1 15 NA TGCGCCAGCAGCCAAGCGGAGGGCCGCTACAATGAGCAGTTCTTC CASSQAEGRYNEQFF
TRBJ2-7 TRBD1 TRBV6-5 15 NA TGTGCCAGCAGTTACTCCCAGGGGGCGAATAACGAGCAGTACTTC CASSYSQGANNEQYF
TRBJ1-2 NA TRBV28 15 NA TGTGCCAGCAGTTTATCGGGGACCTCTAACTATGGCTACACCTTC CASSLSGTSNYGYTF
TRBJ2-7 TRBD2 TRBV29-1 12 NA TGCAGCGTCCTAGCGGCAGGCTACGAGCAGTACTTC CSVLAAGYEQYF
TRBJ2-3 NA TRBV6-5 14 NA TGTGCCAGCAGCGGACAAAACGGATCGAATACGCAGTATTTT CASSGQNGSNTQYF
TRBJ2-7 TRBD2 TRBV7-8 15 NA TGTGCCAGCAGCCAGGGGACTAGCATGGCCTACGAGCAGTACTTC CASSQGTSMAYEQYF
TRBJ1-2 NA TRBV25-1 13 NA TGTGCCAGCAGTGAAGGGGGGCTCAAGGGCTACACCTTC CASSEGGLKGYTF
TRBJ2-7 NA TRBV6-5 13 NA TGTGCCAGCAGTTACTCGGGGCGGGACGAGCAGTACTTC CASSYSGRDEQYF
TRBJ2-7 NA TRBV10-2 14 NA TGCGCCAGCAGAATTTTGAGCGCCGGAGGAGAGCAGTACTTC CASRILSAGGEQYF
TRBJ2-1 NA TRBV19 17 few TGTGCCAGTAGGATCCGTGGGCGGGGATTAACCTACAATGAGCAGTTCTTC CASRIRGRGLTYNEQFF
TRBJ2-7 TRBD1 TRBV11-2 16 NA TGTGCCAGCAGCCCCTTGGGGACAGGGGCATTGGGCGAGCAGTACTTC CASSPLGTGALGEQYF
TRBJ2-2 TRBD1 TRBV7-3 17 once TGTGCCAGCAGCTTAACGGGGTTCACAGGGGACACCGGGGAGCTGTTTTTT CASSLTGFTGDTGELFF
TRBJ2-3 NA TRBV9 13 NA TGTGCCAGCAGCTCCCGACCCATAGATACGCAGTATTTT CASSSRPIDTQYF